This T cell receptor beta chain was identified during a study of radiation and T cells in renal cell carcinoma. General study points: Pretreatment tumor biopsies were lacking, so baseline clonotypes are unknown.

Documented time point: blood 2 weeks post-SBRT. Sample treatment: 15 Gy SBRT to primary tumor, nephrectomy 4 weeks later. V gave up 5 bases and J gave up 1 base, with 12 bases separating them. The CDR3 is 15 amino acids. Germline V gene sequence: CDR1 LNHNV, CDR2 YYDKDF (reference sequence). In the case of this clone: The antigen is not known.

Clones were read by immunoSEQ multiplex PCR, and TCRdb kept only the in-frame ones, dropping some. The sample lists 100,000 to 150,000 clones; around 81% were seen once. Here the sequenced sample was blood, taken from a patient whose treatment included radiotherapy and nephrectomy. This receptor was identified in a man between 50 and 59 years old with renal cell carcinoma. The genes are TRBV15 and TRBJ1-5; TRBD1 might be the D (6 bases). CDR3 bases: TGTGCCACCAGCCCCACAGGGATGAGCAATCAGCCCCAGCATTTT. Its protein is CATSPTGMSNQPQHF.